The 18 T cell receptor beta chains given below trace back to one sample, sequenced in a study of CD8 T cells in ankylosing spondylitis. TCRdb fed the 5' RACE reads into MiXCR, producing one record per CDR3 protein. This sample carries 300,000 to 350,000 distinct CDR3 sequences, roughly 14% of them seen once, and the ten largest clones take less than 1.1%. Sequenced sample: blood, either unsorted or a sorted T cell fraction (not recorded which). The receptor set was obtained from a male donor with ankylosing spondylitis or in good health (not recorded which).

The sample holds many counts of this clonotype. The V and J genes are TRBV5-1 and TRBJ2-7; D call uncertain. Trimming left V 0 bases short and J 3 bases short, with 4 bases between. Germline values: CDR1 SGHRS, CDR2 YFSETQ. The CDR3 loop spans 12 amino acids. The DNA for the CDR3 is TGCGCCAGCAGCTTGGAAGGCTACGAGCAGTACTTC. The encoded protein is CASSLEGYEQYF.

V usage is TRBV3-1 and J usage is TRBJ2-7; TRBD2 might be the D (6 bases). The CDR3 runs 17 residues. From germline, CDR1 is LGHDT and CDR2 YNNKEL (reference sequence). V was cut by 2 bases and J by 2 bases, with 19 bases left in between. The CDR3 loop reads CASSQQPNSGLPYEQYF. The CDR3 nucleotides are TGTGCCAGCAGCCAACAACCCAACAGCGGGCTTCCCTACGAGCAGTACTTC.

This clonotype was seen a few times. The chain combines TRBV7-8 with TRBJ1-5, with 7 nucleotides matching TRBD1. The CDR3 has 17 amino acids. Germline CDR1 reads SGHVS; CDR2 reads FQNEAQ. With 5 bases clipped from V and 4 bases from J, the junction kept 14 bases outside the gene matches. CDR3 in DNA: TGTGCCAGCAGCATACACAGGGGCCAACAGGTGAATCAGCCCCAGCATTTT. As protein: CASSIHRGQQVNQPQHF. The full variable domain, its missing parts supplied by reference TRBV7-8 and TRBJ1-5, is GAGVSQSPRYKVAKRGQDVALRCDPISGHVSLFWYQQALGQGPEFLTYFQNEAQLDKSGLPSDRFFAERPEGSVSTLKIQRTQQEDSAVYLCASSIHRGQQVNQPQHFGDGTRLSIL.

This clonotype came up a few times. This chain joins TRBV6-1 and TRBJ2-3; possible D gene TRBD2, 5 bases. The V gene's germline CDR1 is MNHNS and CDR2 SASEGT. V lost 6 bases to trimming and J lost 5 bases, with 15 bases between them. The CDR3 extends over 14 amino acids. This CDR3 reads CASRFRREGDTQYF. CDR3 coding DNA: TGTGCCAGCAGATTTAGACGGGAAGGAGATACGCAGTATTTT.

The V gene is TRBV3-1, the J gene TRBJ2-2, with D possibly matching TRBD1 (5 bases). V was clipped by 0 bases and J by 5 bases, with 13 bases between them. The CDR3 extends over 16 amino acids. Germline V lookup: CDR1 LGHDT, CDR2 YNNKEL (reference sequence). The CDR3 nucleotides are TGTGCCAGCAGCCAAGACTCAGGGATGACGACCGGGGAGCTGTTTTTT. As protein: CASSQDSGMTTGELFF.

This clonotype was observed a handful of times. The V gene is TRBV12-3 or TRBV12-4, the J gene TRBJ1-5; D is undetermined. V shed 8 bases and J shed 4 bases, with 15 bases lying between them. The CDR3 runs to 14 residues. The CDR3: CASRRWADNQPQHF. CDR3 bases: TGTGCCAGCCGAAGATGGGCCGATAATCAGCCCCAGCATTTT.

The chain employs TRBV29-1 and TRBJ2-3; D could derive from TRBD1 or TRBD2 (5 bases each). Germline CDR1 is SQVTM and CDR2 is ANQGSEA. V lost 3 bases, J lost 0 bases, and 10 bases lay in between. The CDR3 consists of 14 residues. The CDR3 region is CSVDGGGSTDTQYF. As DNA, the CDR3 is TGCAGCGTTGATGGGGGTGGGAGCACAGATACGCAGTATTTT.

The rearrangement uses TRBV5-1 and TRBJ2-5, with D unclear. This CDR3 region has 13 residues. Germline assignment: CDR1 SGHRS and CDR2 YFSETQ. Trimming cost V 3 bases and J 5 bases, with 11 bases left between them. The CDR3 loop is CASSSKGSETQYF. The CDR3 DNA follows: TGCGCCAGCAGCTCAAAAGGTTCGGAGACCCAGTACTTC.

This clonotype has a handful of counts. The chain links TRBV27 to TRBJ1-2; weak D call: TRBD1 (6 bases). CDR1 MNHEY and CDR2 SMNVEV come from the germline V gene (reference sequence). This CDR3 region has 17 residues. V gave up 7 bases and J gave up 4 bases, with 25 bases separating them. The CDR3 is CASTIRAGAPRLYGYTF. The CDR3 bases are TGTGCCAGCACCATAAGGGCAGGGGCTCCACGTCTCTATGGCTACACCTTC.

This clonotype was picked up a small number of times. The germline gene is not matched at one end of the junction; a read error may be the cause. J is TRBJ2-3 and V is TRBV7-7; tentatively, D is TRBD2 (5 bases). The V gene's germline CDR1 is SSHAT and CDR2 FNYEAQ (reference sequence). The CDR3 loop spans 14 amino acids. Written as DNA, the CDR3 is TGTGCCAGCAGCTCCGGGGTGGGCACTGATACGCAGTATTTT. Encoded protein: CASSSGVGTDTQYF.

The chain employs TRBV5-6 and TRBJ2-2; perhaps TRBD2 as D (6 bases). With 4 bases removed from V and 6 bases from J, the gap between germline ends came to 13 bases. Germline V gene data show CDR1 as SGHDT and CDR2 as YYEEEE. This CDR3 region has 14 residues. The CDR3 DNA reads TGTGCCAGCAGCCGGAGGGCCGAATCCGGGGAGCTGTTTTTT. Amino acid sequence: CASSRRAESGELFF.

This clonotype was detected only a few times. The chain links TRBV5-1 to TRBJ1-5; D uncertain. The CDR3 loop spans 15 amino acids. Trimming shortened V by 5 bases and J by 0 bases, and 12 bases separated the two germline ends. Per germline, CDR1 SGHRS and CDR2 YFSETQ. CDR3 protein: CASRMDYYSNQPQHF. DNA for the CDR3: TGCGCCAGCAGAATGGACTACTATAGCAATCAGCCCCAGCATTTT.

This clonotype appeared a few times. The chain uses TRBV12-3 or TRBV12-4 and TRBJ2-7, with 10 nucleotides matching TRBD1. The CDR3 runs to 17 residues. V gave up 5 bases and J gave up 3 bases; unmatched junction bases: 13. CDR3 in DNA: TGTGCCAGCAGTCTTGCCGGTCCGGGACAGGGGCACTACGAGCAGTACTTC. Amino acids: CASSLAGPGQGHYEQYF.

The chain combines TRBV5-1 with TRBJ2-5, with 12 bases that match TRBD2. This CDR3 contains 16 residues. The V gene end was trimmed by 5 bases and the J gene end by 0 bases; junction bases not matched to a gene: 5. Germline CDR1 SGHRS, CDR2 YFSETQ. Here the CDR3 DNA reads TGCGCCAGCAGTCAGACTAGCGGGAGATACCAAGAGACCCAGTACTTC. Amino acids: CASSQTSGRYQETQYF.

In its sample, this clonotype was seen a few times. The V gene is TRBV6-2 or TRBV6-3, the J gene TRBJ1-5, with D possibly being TRBD1 (6 bases). V lost 7 bases, J lost 6 bases, and 19 bases lay in between. CDR1 is MNHEY and CDR2 is SVGEGT in the germline V gene. This CDR3 has 15 residues. This chain's CDR3 is CASTLDGGSGQPQHF. Here the CDR3 DNA reads TGTGCCAGCACCCTGGACGGGGGCTCCGGTCAGCCCCAGCATTTT.

Points on this clonotype: A much larger clone sits a single nucleotide away, making a read error possible. The chain links TRBV7-9 to TRBJ1-5, with D hard to call. CDR1 is SEHNR and CDR2 is FQNEAQ in the germline V gene (reference sequence). The CDR3 length is 12 residues. The CDR3 DNA follows: TGTGCCAGCAGCTTAGCGGGTCAGCCCCAGCAATTT. Translation: CASSLAGQPQQF. Full variable domain (missing parts from reference TRBV7-9 and TRBJ1-5): DTGVSQNPRHKITKRGQNVTFRCDPISEHNRLYWYRQTLGQGPEFLTYFQNEAQLEKSRLLSDRFSAERPKGSFSTLEIQRTEQGDSAMYLCASSLAGQPQQFGDGTRLSIL.

This clonotype has a handful of counts. The chain joins TRBV9 to TRBJ2-2, with D tentatively TRBD1 (7 bases). The CDR3 is 16 residues long. The germline V gene encodes CDR1 SGDLS and CDR2 YYNGEE. V shed 3 bases and J shed 4 bases, with 16 bases lying between them. The DNA for the CDR3 is TGTGCCAGCAGCGGGAGGGGGCGGGAAGGCACCGGGGAGCTGTTTTTT. It yields the protein CASSGRGREGTGELFF.

CDR3 loop: CSFKTGQFF. CDR3 bases: TGCAGCTTCAAAACGGGGCAGTTCTTC. The J gene is TRBJ2-1, the V gene TRBV29-1, with D unclear. The CDR3 spans 9 residues. Trimming cost V 8 bases and J 12 bases, with 11 bases left between them. CDR1 and CDR2 from the germline V gene are SQVTM and ANQGSEA.